This T cell receptor beta chain was captured by sequencing in a study of beta chain features in type 1 diabetes. Findings and caveats of the study: Shorter TCRB CDR3s, moderately but significantly so, were found in Type 1 diabetes patients in all four CD4+ subsets.

Expressed TCRB transcripts got sequenced, as all isolated RNA was reverse transcribed. Clones were sequenced by immunoSEQ multiplex PCR, and TCRdb holds only the in-frame ones, with some missing. The data show roughly 730,000 clones, 13% seen once. Notes on this clone: The antigen is not known.

V dropped 0 bases and J dropped 2 bases, with 9 bases sitting between them. Germline V gives CDR1 SGHRS, CDR2 YFSETQ. This CDR3 contains 14 residues. The receptor comes from a man younger than 35 with type 1 diabetes. Sequenced sample: naive CD4+ T cells from blood. This sequence joins TRBV5-1 and TRBJ2-7, with D perhaps matching TRBD2 (5 bases). This chain's CDR3 is CASSLARTPYEQYF. CDR3 nucleotide sequence: TGCGCCAGCAGCTTGGCCCGGACTCCCTACGAGCAGTACTTC.